This T cell receptor (beta chain) came from a study of blood T cell repertoires in COVID-19. In the original analysis: Quantification of nucleated cells was approximated via reference gene primer amplification. Sequencing used immunoSEQ multiplex PCR; TCRdb keeps in-frame clones, though not all of them. V and J calls and clone size are copied from that table; D and trimming were computed from the DNA. The profile shows 150,000 or so clones, roughly 76% of them singletons. V was clipped by 7 bases and J by 0 bases, with 4 bases between them. This CDR3 comprises 12 residues. The chain is built from TRBV12-3 or TRBV12-4 and TRBJ1-5; D gene uncertain. Sample: peripheral blood. The source is a human donor with acute or convalescent COVID-19. The donor label of this sample is uncertain. DNA for the CDR3: TGTGCCAGCACCCATAGCAATCAGCCCCAGCATTTT. It yields the protein CASTHSNQPQHF.